A single sample is the source of the 10 T cell receptor beta chains below, sequenced in a study of T cell responses to AZD1222 COVID-19 vaccine. Data came from immunoSEQ multiplex PCR; TCRdb stores just in-frame clones and leaves some out. The table shows 80,000 to 95,000 clones, with around nine tenths occurring only once. The input for sequencing was peripheral blood, taken on day 0 of MenACWY control vaccination. These receptors were obtained from an adult in good health.

This rearrangement joins TRBV4-3 to TRBJ1-3; 7 bases match TRBD1. Germline CDR1 and CDR2: LGHNA and YSLEER. Unmatched junction bases numbered 13, after V lost 4 bases and J lost 7 bases. The CDR3 contains 16 residues. The CDR3 here is CASSPEVKGAGNTIYF. For the CDR3, the DNA is TGCGCCAGCAGCCCGGAGGTGAAGGGGGCAGGGAACACCATATATTTT.

This clone was recorded a few times. The DNA for the CDR3 is TGTGCCAGCAGGCCGGGGGGGCCCGGCGGGGAGCTGTTTTTT. This encodes CASRPGGPGGELFF. J is TRBJ2-2 and V is TRBV7-2; 8 bases align to TRBD2. V dropped 6 bases and J dropped 7; count of bases not matched to a gene: 7. The CDR3 has 14 amino acids. Germline V gene lookup returns CDR1 SGHTA and CDR2 FQGNSA. The full variable domain, completed using reference TRBV7-2 and TRBJ2-2, is GAGVSQSPSNKVTEKGKDVELRCDPISGHTALYWYRQSLGQGLEFLIYFQGNSAPDKSGLPSDRFSAERTGGSVSTLTIQRTQQEDSAVYLCASRPGGPGGELFFGEGSRLTVL.

With respect to this clone: Compared with germline, one end of the junction differs, possibly owing to a read error. The chain recombines TRBV27 with TRBJ1-1; D not resolved. The CDR3 totals 15 residues. Germline loops: CDR1 MNHEY, CDR2 SMNVEV (reference sequence). CDR3 DNA: TGTGCCAGCAGCCTGAGTGGAACCTGGAACGCTGAAGCTTTCTTT. Translating gives CASSLSGTWNAEAFF.

This rearrangement joins TRBV4-2 to TRBJ1-4; no reliable D call. This CDR3 spans 16 amino acids. Germline CDR1 reads LGHNA; CDR2 reads YNFKEQ. Trimming took off 1 base at V and 4 bases at J, with 13 bases between the two ends. This CDR3 reads CASSQVFRFDNEKLFF. DNA for the CDR3: TGTGCCAGCAGCCAAGTCTTCAGATTTGATAATGAAAAACTGTTTTTT.

This rearrangement joins TRBV4-2 to TRBJ2-3, with TRBD2 matching 12 bases. J was trimmed by 5 bases and V by 0 bases; bases with no gene match: 9. The CDR3 loop spans 18 amino acids. Germline V CDR1 and CDR2: LGHNA, YNFKEQ. Written as DNA, the CDR3 is TGTGCCAGCAGCCAAGATGCGCCTAGCGGGGGGGCAAGAGATACGCAGTATTTT. Its translation is CASSQDAPSGGARDTQYF.

The chain joins TRBV6-5 to TRBJ2-5; 8 nucleotides align to TRBD1. The CDR3 runs 15 residues. J was trimmed by 3 bases and V by 4 bases; bases with no gene match: 7. Germline assignment: CDR1 MNHEY and CDR2 SVGAGI. CDR3 nucleotides: TGTGCCAGCAGTTTTTACCGGGACAGGAAAGAGACCCAGTACTTC. Protein: CASSFYRDRKETQYF.

This chain uses TRBV3-1 (or the pseudogene TRBV3-2) with TRBJ2-7; 7 bases are a match to TRBD1. There are 16 residues in the CDR3. Looked up from germline, CDR1 is LGHDT and CDR2 is YNNKEL (reference sequence). V lost 2 bases to trimming and J lost 2 bases; unmatched junction nucleotides: 9. CDR3 sequence: CASSQSTRGLPYEQYF. In nucleotides, the CDR3 is TGTGCCAGCAGCCAATCCACTAGGGGGCTCCCCTACGAGCAGTACTTC.

The rearrangement joins TRBV6-5 to TRBJ1-5; D gene ambiguous. Trimming shortened V by 5 bases and J by 3 bases, and 14 bases separated the two germline ends. The length of the CDR3 is 15 residues. Germline CDR1 MNHEY, CDR2 SVGAGI. This chain's CDR3 is CASSPSGGNNQPQHF. CDR3 coding DNA: TGTGCCAGCAGTCCCTCTGGAGGGAACAATCAGCCCCAGCATTTT.

This chain links TRBV5-4 with TRBJ1-6; 9 bases line up with TRBD1. Germline CDR1 SGHNT, CDR2 YYREEE (reference sequence). CDR3 length equals 13 residues. Trimming at V came to 9 bases and at J to 7 bases, leaving 5 bases not matched to a gene. The CDR3 is CATGTGKNSPLHF. The CDR3, as DNA: TGTGCCACCGGGACAGGGAAAAATTCACCCCTCCACTTT.

This clone was recorded only once. The chain has TRBV29-1 and TRBJ1-3; unclear D gene. Germline V lookup: CDR1 SQVTM, CDR2 ANQGSEA. V lost 5 bases and J lost 11, with 10 bases in between. This CDR3 has 10 amino acids. The CDR3 DNA reads as TGCAGCGTTCTAGAATCGGCCATATATTTT. Translation gives CSVLESAIYF.